This T cell receptor (beta chain) was obtained from a study of T cells after yellow fever vaccination. About the study: Among memory cells, EM, EMRA, CM and Tscm subsets were sorted using CD3, CD45RA, CCR7 and CD95.

TCRdb processed the 5' RACE reads anew with MiXCR; each CDR3 protein has one entry. This sample yields 30,000 or so distinct CDR3 sequences, of which just under 6.5% are seen a single time; 20% to 30% belongs to the top ten. The V and J ends lost 5 bases and 6 bases respectively, with 14 bases between them. Germline CDR1 reads SGHVS; CDR2 reads FNYEAQ. This CDR3 region has 13 residues. This clonotype was counted only a few times. Study-level results: Highly abundant clonotypes carried over from the bulk population could end up in FACS-sorted repertoires as contaminants. Though weaker, the secondary response peaked faster, on day 5 versus 15. Post-booster samples contained most primary-vaccination clones (approximately 96% CD4, about 90% CD8).

This chain uses TRBV7-6 with TRBJ2-7; tentatively, D is TRBD1 or TRBD2 (5 bases each). The sequence derives from a man aged 25-45 years who received the YFV17D yellow fever vaccine. The specimen comprised PBMCs, either bulk or a sorted T-cell subset (CD4+, CD8+, memory, or dextramer-sorted; not recorded which), sampled on the day of the yellow fever booster vaccination. CDR3 sequence (DNA): TGTGCCAGCAGCGTTCCTGGGGGTGGCGAGCAGTACTTC. Protein sequence: CASSVPGGGEQYF.